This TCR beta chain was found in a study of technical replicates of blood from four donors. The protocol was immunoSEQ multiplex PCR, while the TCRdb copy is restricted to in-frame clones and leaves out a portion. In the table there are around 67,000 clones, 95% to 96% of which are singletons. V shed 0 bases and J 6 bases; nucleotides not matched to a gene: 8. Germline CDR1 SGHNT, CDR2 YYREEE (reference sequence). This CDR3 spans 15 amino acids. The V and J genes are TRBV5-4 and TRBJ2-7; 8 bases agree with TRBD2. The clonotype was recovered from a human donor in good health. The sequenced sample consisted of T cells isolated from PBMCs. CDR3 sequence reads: CASSLESRGAPEQYF. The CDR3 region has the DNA TGTGCCAGCAGCTTGGAATCGCGGGGGGCCCCCGAGCAGTACTTC.